Below are 28 T cell receptor beta chains sequenced from a single sample in a study of low-dose radiotherapy and immunotherapy resistance in tumors. With TRAV- and TRBV-specific primers, first-strand cDNA was made, covering the alpha and beta chains. TCR amplification ran 15 to 25 PCR cycles using constant-region and V-primer adapter primers. TCRdb passed the reads through MiXCR, listing each CDR3 protein once. The data contain under 110,000 distinct CDR3 sequences, about a fifth of them singletons. Time point described: after trial treatment. Treatment in this sample: LDRT plus nivolumab, ipilimumab, low-dose cyclophosphamide and aspirin (RACIN trial). The source material was PBMCs, sampled after low-dose radiotherapy plus immunotherapy. The receptors were sampled from a male donor with prostate cancer.

In its sample, this clonotype was seen many times. The V gene is TRBV6-2 or TRBV6-3, the J gene TRBJ2-7, with D perhaps assigned TRBD1 or TRBD2 (5 bases each). The CDR3 covers 13 residues. Germline V gives CDR1 MNHEY, CDR2 SVGEGT. V lost 7 bases and J 5 bases, leaving 15 bases between the germline ends. CDR3 sequence: CASTTGRYNEQYF. CDR3 coding DNA: TGTGCCAGCACTACGGGGCGGTACAACGAGCAGTACTTC.

V is TRBV19 and J is TRBJ1-2; D unresolved. With 5 bases removed from V and 0 bases from J, the gap between germline ends came to 13 bases. The CDR3 consists of 15 residues. In germline, CDR1 is LNHDA, CDR2 SQIVND (reference sequence). CDR3 coding DNA: TGTGCCAGTAGTGCCGGGCCGCTGACTAACTATGGCTACACCTTC. Amino acids: CASSAGPLTNYGYTF. Full variable domain (remainder filled in from reference TRBV19 and TRBJ1-2): DGGITQSPKYLFRKEGQNVTLSCEQNLNHDAMYWYRQDPGQGLRLIYYSQIVNDFQKGDIAEGYSVSREKKESFPLTVTSAQKNPTAFYLCASSAGPLTNYGYTFGSGTRLTVV.

The chain has TRBV4-1 and TRBJ2-3; D is unresolved. The CDR3 contains 17 residues. With 0 bases removed from V and 2 bases from J, the gap between germline ends came to 15 bases. Germline V lookup: CDR1 MGHRA, CDR2 YSYEKL. The chain's CDR3 is CASSQDQTTVNTDTQYF. CDR3 coding DNA: TGCGCCAGCAGCCAAGATCAGACGACGGTCAACACAGATACGCAGTATTTT.

This clonotype was seen ten or more times. V and J are TRBV4-1 and TRBJ1-5, with D possibly matching TRBD1 (5 bases). The CDR3 runs to 15 residues. The V and J ends lost 0 bases and 2 bases respectively, with 8 bases between them. Germline V CDR1 and CDR2: MGHRA, YSYEKL. CDR3 nucleotides: TGCGCCAGCAGCCAAGACCCGGGGCGCAATCAGCCCCAGCATTTT. This encodes CASSQDPGRNQPQHF.

This clonotype was counted ten times or more. The rearrangement links TRBV28 to TRBJ2-5, with D possibly matching TRBD1 (5 bases). The V gene's germline CDR1 is MDHEN and CDR2 SYDVKM. The CDR3 covers 13 residues. V gave up 6 bases and J gave up 4 bases, with 12 bases separating them. Here the CDR3 reads CASRTTGLETQYF. Written as DNA, the CDR3 is TGTGCCAGCAGAACAACAGGTTTAGAGACCCAGTACTTC.

There are many counts of this clonotype. V gene TRBV19 combines with J gene TRBJ2-4, with D uncertain. The germline V and J ends were trimmed by 5 bases and 6 bases, with 14 bases remaining between them. The CDR3 runs 14 residues. Germline lookup yields CDR1 LNHDA and CDR2 SQIVND (reference sequence). DNA for the CDR3: TGTGCCAGTAGTGATGGGCGCCGTGGAAACATTCAGTACTTC. This sequence encodes CASSDGRRGNIQYF. Full variable domain (outside the CDR3, taken from reference TRBV19 and TRBJ2-4): DGGITQSPKYLFRKEGQNVTLSCEQNLNHDAMYWYRQDPGQGLRLIYYSQIVNDFQKGDIAEGYSVSREKKESFPLTVTSAQKNPTAFYLCASSDGRRGNIQYFGAGTRLSVL.

This clonotype came up many times. CDR3: CASSDRAGGLNQPQHF. DNA for the CDR3: TGTGCCAGCAGTGACCGGGCAGGTGGGCTAAATCAGCCCCAGCATTTT. The genes are TRBV6-1 and TRBJ1-5; D gene uncertain. Germline V gives CDR1 MNHNS, CDR2 SASEGT. The length of the CDR3 is 16 residues. The V and J ends lost 3 bases and 4 bases respectively, with 16 bases between them.

About this clonotype itself: A much larger clone is a single base away; this may be a read error. V is TRBV5-8 and J is TRBJ2-3; D call uncertain. Per germline, CDR1 SGHTS and CDR2 YDEGEE. The CDR3 covers 15 residues. CDR3 DNA sequence: TGTGTCAGCAGCTTATCACGGGCCCACACAGATACGCAGTATTTT. Translated: CVSSLSRAHTDTQYF.

With regard to this clonotype: This likely reflects a read error, since a far larger clone is one base away. CDR3 coding DNA: TGTGCCAGCAGTCTCCGCGGGAGCTCCTACAATGAGCAGTACTTC. Residues: CASSLRGSSYNEQYF. V gene TRBV6-6 combines with J gene TRBJ2-5, with TRBD2 identical over 7 bases. This CDR3 is built from 15 residues. Germline values: CDR1 MNHNY, CDR2 SVGAGI (reference sequence). V trimming: 5 bases; J trimming: 11 bases; junction bases outside the gene matches: 17.

The V gene is TRBV12-3 or TRBV12-4, the J gene TRBJ2-3; 8 bases fit TRBD1. The CDR3 is 15 residues long. V gave up 6 bases and J gave up 0 bases; unmatched junction bases: 5. CDR3 region: CASSPRDRSTDTQYF. The CDR3 DNA is TGTGCCAGCAGCCCCCGGGACAGGAGCACAGATACGCAGTATTTT.

This clonotype occurred many times. DNA for the CDR3: TGTGCCAGCAGCCACAGGTCTGGAAACACCATATATTTT. The encoded protein is CASSHRSGNTIYF. This rearrangement joins TRBV11-3 to TRBJ1-3; perhaps TRBD1 as D (5 bases). V was pared by 5 bases and J by 1 base, with 6 bases between. The germline CDR1 and CDR2 sequences are SGHNT and YENEEA. The CDR3 consists of 13 residues.

This clonotype was observed a handful of times. This chain uses TRBV6-8 with TRBJ1-1; D is undetermined. The CDR3 is made up of 15 amino acids. The V end lost 5 bases, the J end lost 4 bases, and 17 bases lay between the germline ends. Germline CDR1 MNHGY, CDR2 SAAAGT. The CDR3 loop reads CASSQTLPRGTEAFF. CDR3 DNA sequence: TGTGCCAGCAGTCAGACTCTCCCCCGGGGCACTGAAGCTTTCTTT.

The chain recombines TRBV13 with TRBJ2-5; 7 bases fit TRBD2. With 2 bases clipped from V and 1 base from J, the junction kept 4 bases outside the gene matches. Germline V gene data show CDR1 as PRHDT and CDR2 as FYEKMQ (reference sequence). The CDR3 consists of 15 residues. CDR3 bases: TGTGCCAGCAGCTTAACCAGGGAGGGCCAAGAGACCCAGTACTTC. Translating gives CASSLTREGQETQYF.

In this sample, this clonotype turned up many times. The rearrangement joins TRBV27 to TRBJ2-3, with 8 nucleotides matching TRBD2. The V gene's germline CDR1 is MNHEY and CDR2 SMNVEV (reference sequence). V lost 5 bases to trimming and J lost 2 bases; unmatched junction nucleotides: 3. This CDR3 contains 14 residues. The CDR3 is CASSAGLDTDTQYF. CDR3 in DNA: TGTGCCAGCAGTGCGGGACTAGACACAGATACGCAGTATTTT.

There are many counts of this clonotype. The rearrangement uses TRBV9 and TRBJ2-7; no clear D gene. The CDR3 length is 14 residues. V lost 0 bases, J lost 6 bases, and 13 bases lay in between. CDR1 is SGDLS, CDR2 YYNGEE, per germline. For the CDR3, the DNA is TGTGCCAGCAGCGTAGGACCCCAGGCTCGCGAGCAGTACTTC. It translates to CASSVGPQAREQYF.

Many counts were recorded for this clonotype. The chain recombines TRBV20-1 with TRBJ2-5, with D tentatively TRBD2 (6 bases). The CDR3 contains 13 residues. The ends were cut back, 3 bases at V and 6 bases at J, with 14 bases in the middle. Germline loops: CDR1 DFQATT, CDR2 SNEGSKA (reference sequence). CDR3 protein: CSARDAGFQTQYF. The CDR3 DNA reads TGCAGTGCTAGGGACGCGGGGTTCCAGACCCAGTACTTC.

This clonotype was counted ten times or more. The rearrangement links TRBV19 to TRBJ1-6; TRBD1 might be the D (5 bases). The CDR3 covers 14 residues. The germline V gene has CDR1 LNHDA and CDR2 SQIVND (reference sequence). With 3 bases removed from V and 10 bases from J, the gap between germline ends came to 13 bases. The CDR3 reads CASSIDSWGSPLHF. Here the CDR3 DNA reads TGTGCCAGTAGTATCGACAGTTGGGGCTCACCCCTCCACTTT.

About this clonotype itself: At one end the junction does not follow the germline gene, possibly because of a read error. V is TRBV7-9 and J is TRBJ1-1; tentative D call: TRBD1 (6 bases). The germline V gene encodes CDR1 SEHNR and CDR2 FQNEAQ (reference sequence). This CDR3 is built from 13 residues. The DNA of the CDR3 is TGTGCCAGCAGCCCTAGGGGGGAACCTGAGGCTTTCTTT. This codes for CASSPRGEPEAFF.

Ten or more counts support this clonotype. The chain joins TRBV11-2 to TRBJ2-3, with 7 bases aligning to TRBD2. Per germline, CDR1 SGHAT and CDR2 FQNNGV. With 5 bases clipped from V and 5 bases from J, the junction kept 10 bases outside the gene matches. The CDR3 runs to 15 residues. CDR3 sequence: CASSPISRGGDTQYF. The CDR3 DNA reads as TGTGCCAGCAGCCCCATTTCCCGCGGGGGAGATACGCAGTATTTT.

This chain connects TRBV14 to TRBJ2-7, with D perhaps assigned TRBD1 or TRBD2 (5 bases each). V was trimmed by 4 bases and J by 0 bases, leaving 10 bases between them. Germline CDR1 SGHDN, CDR2 FVKESK. This CDR3 contains 14 residues. This CDR3 reads CASSRDLNSYEQYF. The CDR3 DNA reads as TGTGCCAGCAGCCGGGACCTAAACTCCTACGAGCAGTACTTC.

This clonotype came up many times. CDR3 bases: TGCAGTGCTAGACAGGGAACCGATTCACCCCTCCACTTT. The encoded protein is CSARQGTDSPLHF. The rearrangement links TRBV20-1 to TRBJ1-6; the D gene is possibly TRBD1 (5 bases). V gave up 2 bases and J gave up 8 bases, with 10 bases separating them. Germline V lookup: CDR1 DFQATT, CDR2 SNEGSKA (reference sequence). This CDR3 region has 13 residues.

A few counts support this clonotype. This chain connects TRBV5-1 to TRBJ2-1; 16 bases match TRBD2. The trim removed 7 bases at V and 7 bases at J, leaving 5 bases unmatched. The CDR3 runs 15 residues. Germline V lookup: CDR1 SGHRS, CDR2 YFSETQ. The CDR3 here is CASLEGLAGGNEQFF. The CDR3 nucleotides read TGCGCCAGCCTCGAGGGACTAGCGGGGGGGAATGAGCAGTTCTTC.

Notes on this clonotype: A far more abundant clone sits one base away, making this likely a read error. The chain employs TRBV9 and TRBJ2-7; the D gene is possibly TRBD1 (6 bases). The V end lost 0 bases, the J end lost 7 bases, and 23 bases lay between the germline ends. This CDR3 region has 17 residues. Looked up from germline, CDR1 is SGDLS and CDR2 is YYNGEE. CDR3 residues: CASSVALRDISYNEQYF. For the CDR3, the DNA is TGTGCCAGCAGCGTAGCCCTCCGGGACATCTCCTACAATGAGCAGTACTTC.

V gene TRBV19 combines with J gene TRBJ2-2, with D perhaps matching TRBD2 (6 bases). Germline CDR1 and CDR2: LNHDA and SQIVND (reference sequence). This CDR3 comprises 16 residues. V shed 7 bases and J shed 0 bases, with 15 bases lying between them. The CDR3 DNA sequence: TGTGCCAGTACCCCCACGAGCGGGCCGAACACCGGGGAGCTGTTTTTT. It is translated as CASTPTSGPNTGELFF.

This clonotype was recorded at least ten times. The chain employs TRBV7-8 and TRBJ2-2; no clear D. Trimming took 3 bases from V and 5 from J, leaving 7 bases between them. The CDR3 is made up of 13 amino acids. Germline V gives CDR1 SGHVS, CDR2 FQNEAQ. CDR3 in amino acids: CASSFQRTGELFF. The CDR3 DNA is TGTGCCAGCAGCTTTCAGAGGACCGGGGAGCTGTTTTTT.

The chain combines TRBV5-4 with TRBJ2-3; D is uncertain. Trimming cost V 3 bases and J 2 bases, with 7 bases left between them. This CDR3 region has 13 residues. In germline, CDR1 is SGHNT, CDR2 YYREEE (reference sequence). The CDR3 sequence is CASSYDFTDTQYF. The CDR3 DNA is TGTGCCAGCAGCTACGACTTCACAGATACGCAGTATTTT. Supplemented by reference TRBV5-4 and TRBJ2-3, the full variable domain reads ETGVTQSPTHLIKTRGQQVTLRCSSQSGHNTVSWYQQALGQGPQFIFQYYREEENGRGNFPPRFSGLQFPNYSSELNVNALELDDSALYLCASSYDFTDTQYFGPGTRLTVL.

There are many counts of this clonotype. The V and J genes are TRBV12-3 or TRBV12-4 and TRBJ2-5, with 8 bases lining up with TRBD1. J gave up 5 bases and V 5 bases, and 1 base lay outside the gene matches. The CDR3 covers 12 residues. In DNA form, the CDR3 reads TGTGCCAGCAGTCACAGGGGGGAGACCCAGTACTTC. Translation gives CASSHRGETQYF.

The chain has TRBV6-2 or TRBV6-3 and TRBJ1-5; maybe TRBD1 (6 bases). The CDR3 spans 14 residues. Germline CDR1 and CDR2: MNHEY and SVGEGT. V was cut by 7 bases and J by 0 bases, with 10 bases left in between. As DNA, the CDR3 is TGTGCCAGCACCCAGGGGAATAGCAATCAGCCCCAGCATTTT. Residues: CASTQGNSNQPQHF.